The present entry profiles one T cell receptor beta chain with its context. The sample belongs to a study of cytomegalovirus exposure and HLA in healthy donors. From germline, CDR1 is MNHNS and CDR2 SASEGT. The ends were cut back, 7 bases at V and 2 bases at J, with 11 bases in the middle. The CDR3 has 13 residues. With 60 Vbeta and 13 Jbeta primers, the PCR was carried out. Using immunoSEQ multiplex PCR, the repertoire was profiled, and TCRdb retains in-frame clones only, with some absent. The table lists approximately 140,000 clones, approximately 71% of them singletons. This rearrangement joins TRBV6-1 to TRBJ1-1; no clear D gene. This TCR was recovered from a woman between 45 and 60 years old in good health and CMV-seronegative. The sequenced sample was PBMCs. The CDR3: CASTLRTNTEAFF. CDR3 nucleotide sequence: TGTGCCAGCACTCTGAGGACTAACACTGAAGCTTTCTTT.